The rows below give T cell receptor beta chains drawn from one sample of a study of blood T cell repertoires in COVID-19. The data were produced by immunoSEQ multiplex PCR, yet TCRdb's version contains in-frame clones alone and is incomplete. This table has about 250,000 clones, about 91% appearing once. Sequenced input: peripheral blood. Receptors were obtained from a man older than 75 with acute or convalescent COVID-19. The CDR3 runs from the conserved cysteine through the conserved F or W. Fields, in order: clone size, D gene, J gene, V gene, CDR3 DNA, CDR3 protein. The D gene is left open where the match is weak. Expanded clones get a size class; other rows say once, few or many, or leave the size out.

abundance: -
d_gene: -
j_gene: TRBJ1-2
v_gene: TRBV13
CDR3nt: TGTGCCAGCAGCTTATCAGGTGGCTATGGCTACACCTTC
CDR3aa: CASSLSGGYGYTF

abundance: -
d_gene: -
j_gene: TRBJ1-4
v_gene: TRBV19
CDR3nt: TGTGCCAGTAGTGCGGGAAAACTGTTTTTT
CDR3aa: CASSAGKLFF

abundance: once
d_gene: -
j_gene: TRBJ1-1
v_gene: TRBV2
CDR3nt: TGTGCCAGCAGCCCGGGGGGGGGCAACACTGAAGCTTTCTTT
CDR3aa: CASSPGGGNTEAFF

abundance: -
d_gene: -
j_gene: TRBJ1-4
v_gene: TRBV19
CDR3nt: TGTGCCAGTAGTGGAGTCAATCAGGAAAAACTGTTTTTT
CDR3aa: CASSGVNQEKLFF

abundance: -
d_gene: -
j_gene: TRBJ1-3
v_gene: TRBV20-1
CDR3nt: TGCAGTGCTAGTCCCAGGGGCGGCTCTGGAAACACCATATATTTT
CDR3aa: CSASPRGGSGNTIYF

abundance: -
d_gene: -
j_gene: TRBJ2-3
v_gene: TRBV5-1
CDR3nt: TGCGCCAGCAGCTTGGGTACTCAGGTGAAGAATACGCAGTATTTT
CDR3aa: CASSLGTQVKNTQYF

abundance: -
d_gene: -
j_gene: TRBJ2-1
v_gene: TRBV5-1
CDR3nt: TGCGCCAGCAGCTTGTCGGGGAGCTCCTACAATGAGCAGTTCTTC
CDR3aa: CASSLSGSSYNEQFF

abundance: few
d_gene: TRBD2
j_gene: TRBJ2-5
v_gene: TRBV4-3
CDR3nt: TGCGCCAGCAGCCAAGATTTGGCGGGAGGTGGTGAGACCCAGTACTTC
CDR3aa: CASSQDLAGGGETQYF

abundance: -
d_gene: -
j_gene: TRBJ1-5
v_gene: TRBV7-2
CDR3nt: TGTGCCAGCAGTCAAAGGGGGAGTCAGCCCCAGCATTTT
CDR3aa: CASSQRGSQPQHF

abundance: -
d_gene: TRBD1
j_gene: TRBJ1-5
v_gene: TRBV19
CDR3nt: TGTGCCAGTAGTAGCACAGGGGGACGCAATCAGCCCCAGCATTTT
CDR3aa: CASSSTGGRNQPQHF

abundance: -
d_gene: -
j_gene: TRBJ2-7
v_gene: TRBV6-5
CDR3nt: TGTGCCAGCAGTTCCCTCTTCTACGAGCAGTACTTC
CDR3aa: CASSSLFYEQYF

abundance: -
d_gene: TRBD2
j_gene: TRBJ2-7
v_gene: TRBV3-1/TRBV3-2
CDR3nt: TGTGCCAGCAGCCAAGAACTAGCGGCCTACGAGCAGTACTTC
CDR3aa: CASSQELAAYEQYF

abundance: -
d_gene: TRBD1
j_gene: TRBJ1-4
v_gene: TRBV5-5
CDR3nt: TGTGCCAGCAGCCCTACCCCCTGGACAGGGGGAAATAATGAAAAACTGTTTTTT
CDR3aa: CASSPTPWTGGNNEKLFF

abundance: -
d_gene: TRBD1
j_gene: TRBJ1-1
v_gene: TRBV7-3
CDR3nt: TGTGCCAGCAGCCGACAGGGGGGGACTGAAGCTTTCTTT
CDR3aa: CASSRQGGTEAFF

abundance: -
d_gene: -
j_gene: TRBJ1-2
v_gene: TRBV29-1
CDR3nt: TGCAGCGTTGAGGAGAACTATGGCTACACCTTC
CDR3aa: CSVEENYGYTF

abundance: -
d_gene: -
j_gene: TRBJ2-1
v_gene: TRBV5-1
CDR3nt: TGCGCCAGCCGACGACTAGAGGGCTACAATGAGCAGTTCTTC
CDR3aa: CASRRLEGYNEQFF

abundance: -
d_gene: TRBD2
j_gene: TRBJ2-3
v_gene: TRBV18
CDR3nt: TGTGCCAGCTCGCAGCGGGAGGGGACAGATACGCAGTATTTT
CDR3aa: CASSQREGTDTQYF